This TCR beta chain was observed in a study of OX40 agonist ivuxolimab in advanced cancers. The V and J ends lost 4 bases and 0 bases respectively, with 10 bases between them. CDR1 SGDLS and CDR2 YYNGEE come from the germline V gene. The CDR3 consists of 15 residues. Sequencing used immunoSEQ multiplex PCR; TCRdb keeps in-frame clones, though not all of them. The top ten hold roughly 3.8% of the sample, which has 45,000 to 60,000 clones, about 90% seen once. This clone showed up just a few times. The TCR was taken from an adult with an advanced solid tumor such as melanoma, head and neck, liver or kidney cancer. The specimen comprised CD4+ or CD8+ T cells sorted from blood, sampled in a trial of the OX40 agonist ivuxolimab. The chain carries TRBV9 and TRBJ2-2; the D is unclear. The CDR3 region is CASSIWGSNTGELFF. The CDR3 region has the DNA TGTGCCAGCAGCATTTGGGGTTCGAACACCGGGGAGCTGTTTTTT.